Listed here are 4 T cell receptor beta chains from one sample, sequenced in a study of CD8+ T cells in alopecia areata. Regarding treatment: oral pan-JAK inhibitor, 5-10 mg twice daily. Sequencing templates came from extracted RNA that was reverse transcribed into cDNA. TCRdb's copy holds only in-frame clones and misses some; the assay was immunoSEQ multiplex PCR. The sample includes 150,000 or so clones, 50% to 70% of them seen just once. The input for sequencing was CD4+ T cells sorted from blood, taken at week 4, from a patient treated with tofacitinib. The receptors here all came from a human donor with alopecia areata.

This CDR3 reads CASSLDLHEQFF. The CDR3 nucleotides read TGCGCCAGCAGCTTGGATCTGCATGAGCAGTTCTTC. The chain recombines TRBV5-1 with TRBJ2-1; no clear D gene. CDR3 length equals 12 residues. Germline values: CDR1 SGHRS, CDR2 YFSETQ. V was shortened by 0 bases and J by 8 bases, with 6 bases between the two germline ends.

This chain uses TRBV5-1 with TRBJ2-1; weak D call: TRBD2 (6 bases). CDR3 length equals 14 residues. V lost 0 bases, J lost 9 bases, and 13 bases lay in between. Germline CDR1 SGHRS, CDR2 YFSETQ. CDR3 region: CASSLAGGAREQFF. The CDR3, as DNA: TGCGCCAGCAGCTTGGCCGGGGGAGCTCGTGAGCAGTTCTTC.

This clone has a handful of counts. The chain joins TRBV2 to TRBJ1-4; D is unclear. V dropped 2 bases and J dropped 8 bases, with 9 bases sitting between them. The CDR3 is 13 amino acids. Germline V lookup: CDR1 SNHLY, CDR2 FYNNEI. The CDR3 reads CASSELPREKLFF. The CDR3 bases are TGTGCCAGCAGTGAACTTCCTCGCGAAAAACTGTTTTTT. The variable domain in full, with the rest retrieved from reference TRBV2 and TRBJ1-4, is EPEVTQTPSHQVTQMGQEVILRCVPISNHLYFYWYRQILGQKVEFLVSFYNNEISEKSEIFDDQFSVERPDGSNFTLKIRSTKLEDSAMYFCASSELPREKLFFGSGTQLSVL.

This clone was counted between two and nine times. The rearrangement links TRBV29-1 to TRBJ2-5; 16 nucleotides align to TRBD2. The V segment lost 6 bases and the J segment 2 bases; nucleotides outside the gene matches: 9. In germline, CDR1 is SQVTM, CDR2 ANQGSEA. The CDR3 covers 17 residues. The DNA of the CDR3 is TGCAGCGTGCTCGGGACTAGCGGGGGGGGACCTCAAGAGACCCAGTACTTC. The encoded protein is CSVLGTSGGGPQETQYF.